This T cell receptor beta chain was recovered during a study of beta chain features in type 1 diabetes. This clone was counted only a few times. Its antigen is still unknown. The study, taken as a whole, reports: At VDJ recombination sites, type 1 diabetes patients had fewer insertions and more deleted nucleotides. TCRB CDR3 length was moderately but significantly reduced in all four CD4+ subsets of Type 1 diabetes patients.

The entirety of the isolated RNA underwent reverse transcription, so expressed TCRB transcripts were sequenced. The data were produced by immunoSEQ multiplex PCR, yet TCRdb's version contains in-frame clones alone and is incomplete. Here the sample spans some 270,000 clones, 11% being singletons. Germline CDR1 SGDLS, CDR2 YYNGEE. V lost 3 bases to trimming and J lost 8 bases, with 15 bases between them. The CDR3 loop spans 13 amino acids. Sequences were obtained from naive CD4+ T cells from blood. The chain uses TRBV9 and TRBJ2-7; possible D gene TRBD1, 5 bases. The TCR was taken from a man aged 25-40 years with type 1 diabetes. For the CDR3, the DNA is TGTGCCAGCAGCGCTGACAGCCGAGCCCAGCAGTACTTC. It codes for CASSADSRAQQYF.